This T cell receptor (beta chain) was identified during a study of breast tumors, draining lymph nodes, adjacent tissues listed by TCRdb under 2016. About the study as a whole: In breast cancer patients, the study compared the TCR beta repertoires of tumor, adjacent nontumor tissue and axillary lymph nodes. In human breast cancer, the study set out to evaluate how tumor, surrounding tissue and draining lymph node repertoires relate to one another and whether T cells may move between these sites.

Sequencing was carried out with an Illumina HiSeq 2000. TCR beta chain libraries were generated through multiplex PCR amplification. The amplified TCR beta chain products were analyzed by high-throughput sequencing. TCRdb itself trimmed the public reads at Q25 with fastp, ran MiXCR and retained productive beta chains. One record per CDR3 amino acid sequence lists the most common genes and DNA. The sample table records 150,000 or so distinct CDR3 sequences; about 30% of these occur just once. The top ten hold roughly 3.8% of the sample. Findings and caveats that apply to the study as a whole: The similarity between tumor and nontumor tissue repertoires was significantly greater in luminal-like breast cancer than in basal-like breast cancer. A scenario in which most tumor T cells derive from the lymph node and then expand within tumor tissue was judged to be consistent with the data. The conclusion that tumor T cells originate in lymph nodes was presented as consistent with a hypothesis rather than as directly demonstrated. Tumor T-cell repertoires showed less diversity than lymph node repertoires and more diversity than nontumor tissue repertoires, and tumor T-cell repertoires showed preferential V and J gene usage.

The axillary draining lymph nodes of breast cancer patients were the source of the lymph node samples. Trimming removed 4 bases from V and 8 bases from J, leaving 18 bases between the germline ends. The CDR3, from cysteine to phenylalanine, totals 14 residues. Only the CDR3 part of the read is kept: 42 bases, read in frame from the first base. CDR1 and CDR2 are read off the germline V gene as SGHRS and YFSETQ. This clonotype came up many times. No cognate antigen has been identified for it. No much larger clonotype is one base removed from it; base qualities were not supplied. In this chain, TRBV5-1 is recombined with TRBJ2-5; the D call is tentative, TRBD1 or TRBD2, as each matches 5 bases. The TCR comes from a female donor with breast cancer. Some clones in this sample may be carry-over from other donors' samples. The sample consisted of axillary lymph node tissue. The nucleotide sequence reads as follows: TGCGCCAGCAGCCCAGAGGGGTTCGGGGACACCCAGTACTTC. The resulting protein is CASSPEGFGDTQYF.